These T cell receptor beta chains were read from a single sample in a study of shared clonotypes between healthy human individuals. The repertoire was sequenced with immunoSEQ multiplex PCR; TCRdb's copy has only in-frame clones and lacks some. This table has roughly 1,500,000 clones, around 98% appearing once. Sequencing was done on a sample of naive CD4+ T cells sorted from blood. Source of these receptors: a man aged 30-40 years in good health. CDR3s include the opening cysteine and the closing phenylalanine or tryptophan. Fields, in order: V gene, J gene, clone size, D gene, CDR3 length, CDR3 DNA, CDR3 protein. The D gene is left open where the match is weak. Expanded clones are given a class, and other clones once, few, many or no size at all.

v_call: TRBV11-3
j_call: TRBJ2-2
clone_size: -
d_call: -
cdr3_length: 15
cdr3_nt: TGTGCCAGCGGCCATGGGGGAATCAACACCGGGGAGCTGTTTTTT
cdr3_aa: CASGHGGINTGELFF

v_call: TRBV6-5
j_call: TRBJ1-2
clone_size: -
d_call: -
cdr3_length: 13
cdr3_nt: TGTGCCAGCAGTAAAACAGGGATAGGTGGCTACACCTTC
cdr3_aa: CASSKTGIGGYTF

v_call: TRBV9
j_call: TRBJ2-5
clone_size: -
d_call: -
cdr3_length: 16
cdr3_nt: TGTGCCAGCAGCGTAGAGATACGGGGCCTGGGGGAGACCCAGTACTTC
cdr3_aa: CASSVEIRGLGETQYF

v_call: TRBV27
j_call: TRBJ1-5
clone_size: -
d_call: TRBD1
cdr3_length: 14
cdr3_nt: TGTGCCAGCAGAGACAGGGGGATGGATCAGCCCCAGCATTTT
cdr3_aa: CASRDRGMDQPQHF

v_call: TRBV28
j_call: TRBJ1-1
clone_size: once
d_call: -
cdr3_length: 14
cdr3_nt: TGTGCCAGCACCTGGGGGGGCATGAACACTGAAGCTTTCTTT
cdr3_aa: CASTWGGMNTEAFF

v_call: TRBV7-9
j_call: TRBJ1-2
clone_size: -
d_call: -
cdr3_length: 17
cdr3_nt: TGTGCCAGCAGCTTACCCGCGACAACCCGGTCCCCGGGGGGCTACACCTTC
cdr3_aa: CASSLPATTRSPGGYTF

v_call: TRBV11-3
j_call: TRBJ2-3
clone_size: -
d_call: TRBD2
cdr3_length: 19
cdr3_nt: TGTGCCAGCAGCTTAGGAGCTCGGGGGCGCGGGAGGGTATCAGATACGCAGTATTTT
cdr3_aa: CASSLGARGRGRVSDTQYF

v_call: TRBV11-2
j_call: TRBJ1-5
clone_size: -
d_call: -
cdr3_length: 15
cdr3_nt: TGTGCCAGCAGCTTTAACAGGGAAGTCGGTCAGCCCCAGCATTTT
cdr3_aa: CASSFNREVGQPQHF

v_call: TRBV6-6
j_call: TRBJ2-3
clone_size: -
d_call: -
cdr3_length: 16
cdr3_nt: TGTGCCAGCAGTTACTCGATAGGGGTCCACACAGATACGCAGTATTTT
cdr3_aa: CASSYSIGVHTDTQYF

v_call: TRBV28
j_call: TRBJ1-1
clone_size: -
d_call: -
cdr3_length: 13
cdr3_nt: TGTGCCAGCAGTCCTCCGGTAAGAACTGAAGCTTTCTTT
cdr3_aa: CASSPPVRTEAFF

v_call: TRBV10-2
j_call: TRBJ2-1
clone_size: -
d_call: -
cdr3_length: 14
cdr3_nt: TGCGCCAGCAGGAGGGCTCTTGACTACAATGAGCAGTTCTTC
cdr3_aa: CASRRALDYNEQFF

v_call: TRBV18
j_call: TRBJ2-7
clone_size: -
d_call: TRBD1
cdr3_length: 16
cdr3_nt: TGTGCCAGCTCACGCCCGGACAGGGGGTATCCCTACGAGCAGTACTTC
cdr3_aa: CASSRPDRGYPYEQYF

v_call: TRBV5-1
j_call: TRBJ2-3
clone_size: -
d_call: TRBD1
cdr3_length: 15
cdr3_nt: TGCGCCAGCAGCACCGGGACAGGGGGCGCAGATACGCAGTATTTT
cdr3_aa: CASSTGTGGADTQYF

v_call: TRBV5-5
j_call: TRBJ2-1
clone_size: -
d_call: -
cdr3_length: 15
cdr3_nt: TGTGCCAGCACCCTGGCAGGGGTACCGTACAATGAGCAGTTCTTC
cdr3_aa: CASTLAGVPYNEQFF

v_call: TRBV7-8
j_call: TRBJ2-4
clone_size: -
d_call: -
cdr3_length: 18
cdr3_nt: TGTGCCAGCAGCTTAGGGGGGCGGCAGGGATTCGGCAAAAACATTCAGTACTTC
cdr3_aa: CASSLGGRQGFGKNIQYF

v_call: TRBV5-1
j_call: TRBJ2-1
clone_size: -
d_call: TRBD1
cdr3_length: 15
cdr3_nt: TGCGCCAGCAGCTTGTTAGGGGGCGCCTACAATGAGCAGTTCTTC
cdr3_aa: CASSLLGGAYNEQFF

v_call: TRBV27
j_call: TRBJ2-7
clone_size: -
d_call: TRBD2
cdr3_length: 16
cdr3_nt: TGTGCCAGCAGTTCCCATCGACTAGCGAGCTCCTACGAGCAGTACTTC
cdr3_aa: CASSSHRLASSYEQYF

v_call: TRBV5-4
j_call: TRBJ2-7
clone_size: -
d_call: -
cdr3_length: 13
cdr3_nt: TGTGCCAGCAGCTTGGCGGCAGCCCACGAGCAGTACTTC
cdr3_aa: CASSLAAAHEQYF

v_call: TRBV6-5
j_call: TRBJ2-2
clone_size: -
d_call: -
cdr3_length: 14
cdr3_nt: TGTGCCAGCAGTACCACAGGTCTCACCGGGGAGCTGTTTTTT
cdr3_aa: CASSTTGLTGELFF

v_call: TRBV30
j_call: TRBJ2-5
clone_size: -
d_call: TRBD2
cdr3_length: 15
cdr3_nt: TGTGCCTGGAGTGTATGGGACTATCCAGGGGAGACCCAGTACTTC
cdr3_aa: CAWSVWDYPGETQYF

v_call: TRBV28
j_call: TRBJ2-1
clone_size: -
d_call: -
cdr3_length: 13
cdr3_nt: TGTGCCAGCAACCGAAATCCCGCGAGGGGGCAGTTCTTC
cdr3_aa: CASNRNPARGQFF

v_call: TRBV19
j_call: TRBJ2-7
clone_size: -
d_call: TRBD2
cdr3_length: 17
cdr3_nt: TGTGCCAGTAGCCAACCCGACCGGGGACTAGCGGGATACGAGCAGTACTTC
cdr3_aa: CASSQPDRGLAGYEQYF